What follows are 23 T cell receptor beta chains derived from one specimen sequenced in a study of beta chain features in type 1 diabetes. Since all of the isolated RNA was reverse transcribed, expressed TCRB transcripts were what got sequenced. Libraries were prepared by immunoSEQ multiplex PCR; TCRdb keeps only in-frame clonotypes and omits some of them. The table has approximately 400,000 clones, less than 15% seen once. Specimen: naive CD4+ T cells from blood. These receptors came from a woman aged 18-30 years in good health.

The table lists this clone with a few counts. This rearrangement joins TRBV19 to TRBJ2-3; tentative D call: TRBD1 (6 bases). V dropped 6 bases and J dropped 0 bases, with 10 bases sitting between them. CDR1 LNHDA and CDR2 SQIVND come from the germline V gene (reference sequence). The CDR3 loop spans 14 amino acids. This CDR3 is CASSHRASTDTQYF. CDR3 bases: TGTGCCAGTAGCCACAGGGCTAGCACAGATACGCAGTATTTT.

The genes are TRBV29-1 and TRBJ1-5; 7 nucleotides align to TRBD1. The CDR3 totals 14 residues. Looked up from germline, CDR1 is SQVTM and CDR2 is ANQGSEA. Trimming removed 5 bases from V and 1 base from J; junction bases left unmatched: 5. The CDR3 loop is CSVSPQGSNQPQHF. The DNA of the CDR3 is TGCAGCGTTTCTCCACAGGGGAGCAATCAGCCCCAGCATTTT.

This rearrangement joins TRBV6-6 to TRBJ1-5, with D maybe TRBD1 (5 bases). The CDR3 loop spans 16 amino acids. The germline gives CDR1 MNHNY, CDR2 SVGAGI (reference sequence). The V and J ends lost 2 bases and 6 bases respectively, with 17 bases between them. CDR3 nucleotides: TGTGCCAGCAGTTACATGGAGGGACGTCTCGGTCAGCCCCAGCATTTT. Amino acid sequence: CASSYMEGRLGQPQHF.

This clone was observed a handful of times. This sequence joins TRBV14 and TRBJ2-1; TRBD2 aligns across 13 bases. Germline V CDR1 and CDR2: SGHDN, FVKESK. J lost 8 bases, V lost 6 bases, and 1 base had no gene match. This CDR3 is built from 13 residues. CDR3 nucleotides: TGTGCCAGCAGAGGACTAGCGGGAGATGAGCAGTTCTTC. It specifies CASRGLAGDEQFF.

This clone came up a few times. The chain joins TRBV7-9 to TRBJ2-1; 10 bases align to TRBD2. The CDR3 totals 16 residues. Germline CDR1 reads SEHNR; CDR2 reads FQNEAQ (reference sequence). V dropped 0 bases and J dropped 5; count of bases not matched to a gene: 4. CDR3 coding DNA: TGTGCCAGCAGCTTAGCGCGACTAGCGGGTAACAATGAGCAGTTCTTC. Protein product: CASSLARLAGNNEQFF. The complete variable domain, with remaining parts taken from reference TRBV7-9 and TRBJ2-1, reads DTGVSQNPRHKITKRGQNVTFRCDPISEHNRLYWYRQTLGQGPEFLTYFQNEAQLEKSRLLSDRFSAERPKGSFSTLEIQRTEQGDSAMYLCASSLARLAGNNEQFFGPGTRLTVL.

The chain has TRBV4-1 and TRBJ2-1, with 9 bases fitting TRBD1. This CDR3 is 16 amino acids long. Germline-derived CDR1 and CDR2 are MGHRA and YSYEKL. V shed 4 bases and J 4 bases; nucleotides not matched to a gene: 8. The CDR3 nucleotides are TGCGCCAGCAGCCGGGACAGGGCTGGGTTGTACAATGAGCAGTTCTTC. Protein: CASSRDRAGLYNEQFF.

The chain carries TRBV20-1 and TRBJ2-7, with D hard to call. Germline V CDR1 and CDR2: DFQATT, SNEGSKA (reference sequence). V was trimmed by 6 bases and J by 1 base, leaving 7 bases between them. CDR3 length: 11 amino acids. CDR3 in amino acids: CSAPRSYEQYF. The CDR3 nucleotides are TGCAGTGCCCCCCGGTCCTACGAGCAGTACTTC.

The CDR3 nucleotides are TGTGCCAGCAGCGTAGCGGGGGGTAACGATGAGCAGTTCTTC. This gives the protein CASSVAGGNDEQFF. The genes are TRBV9 and TRBJ2-1; 7 nucleotides align to TRBD2. V shed 0 bases and J 8 bases; nucleotides not matched to a gene: 5. The CDR3 consists of 14 residues. Germline V gene data show CDR1 as SGDLS and CDR2 as YYNGEE.

In its sample, this clone was seen a few times. The chain uses TRBV29-1 and TRBJ2-3; 10 nucleotides align to TRBD1. Germline V CDR1 and CDR2: SQVTM, ANQGSEA. V trimming: 3 bases; J trimming: 8 bases; junction bases outside the gene matches: 5. This CDR3 comprises 13 residues. CDR3: CSVEGQGKGTQYF. The CDR3 DNA is TGCAGCGTTGAGGGACAGGGGAAGGGTACGCAGTATTTT.

This clone was observed a few times. CDR3 protein: CASSSRGREQFF. The CDR3 DNA follows: TGTGCCAGCAGTTCCCGCGGGAGAGAGCAGTTCTTC. J is TRBJ2-1 and V is TRBV6-6; 7 bases are a match to TRBD2. CDR1 is MNHNY, CDR2 SVGAGI, per germline (reference sequence). The V and J ends lost 4 bases and 10 bases, in that order; junction bases with no gene match: 4. The CDR3 has 12 residues.

V and J are TRBV7-3 and TRBJ1-4; D might be TRBD1 (5 bases). In germline, CDR1 is SGHTA, CDR2 FQGTGA. The CDR3 loop spans 13 amino acids. Trimming removed 6 bases from V and 4 bases from J, with 9 bases in between. Here the CDR3 reads CASSRDSNEKLFF. The CDR3 coding sequence is TGTGCCAGCAGTCGTGACAGTAATGAAAAACTGTTTTTT.

This clone has just a few counts. This chain connects TRBV7-8 to TRBJ2-1; 10 positions match TRBD2. V was clipped by 5 bases and J by 9 bases; unmatched bases: 7. From germline, CDR1 is SGHVS and CDR2 FQNEAQ. The CDR3 consists of 14 residues. The CDR3 spells CASSLPRLAGEQFF. CDR3 coding DNA: TGTGCCAGCAGCCTGCCCCGACTAGCGGGTGAGCAGTTCTTC.

This clone came up a few times. The chain links TRBV11-1 to TRBJ2-1; no clear D. CDR1 is SGHAT, CDR2 FQDESV, per germline (reference sequence). The CDR3 is 15 residues long. V was clipped by 5 bases and J by 4 bases, with 15 bases between them. This CDR3 is CASSMQLAPYNEQFF. The DNA of the CDR3 is TGTGCCAGCAGCATGCAGTTAGCTCCTTACAATGAGCAGTTCTTC.

This clone was seen only a few times. The J gene is TRBJ1-1, the V gene TRBV30; 9 bases fit TRBD1. V trimming: 2 bases; J trimming: 4 bases; junction bases outside the gene matches: 5. This CDR3 region has 14 residues. Germline V CDR1 and CDR2: GTSNPN, SVGIG (reference sequence). The CDR3 sequence is CAWSFGQGRTEAFF. The CDR3 nucleotides are TGTGCCTGGAGTTTTGGACAGGGGCGCACTGAAGCTTTCTTT.

V and J are TRBV13 and TRBJ2-7, with 8 bases fitting TRBD2. V was pared by 1 base and J by 3 bases, with 2 bases of the junction left unmatched. The germline V gene has CDR1 PRHDT and CDR2 FYEKMQ (reference sequence). The CDR3 is 14 residues long. CDR3 DNA: TGTGCCAGCAGCTTAGTGGGGACTAGCTACGAGCAGTACTTC. Protein sequence: CASSLVGTSYEQYF.

The genes are TRBV15 and TRBJ2-3; D uncertain. The CDR3 runs to 15 residues. Germline-derived CDR1 and CDR2 are LNHNV and YYDKDF (reference sequence). Trimming removed 4 bases from V and 2 bases from J, with 13 bases in between. CDR3 sequence: CATSTFRSTTDTQYF. CDR3 sequence (DNA): TGTGCCACCAGCACTTTCCGGTCCACCACAGATACGCAGTATTTT.

This clone was seen a few times. The V call is TRBV9, the J call TRBJ2-2; D is possibly TRBD1 (6 bases). Between the trimmed V and J ends, which lost 5 bases and 3 bases, there was a span of 14 bases. This CDR3 spans 15 amino acids. CDR1 and CDR2 from the germline V gene are SGDLS and YYNGEE. The CDR3 DNA reads TGTGCCAGCAGTTTCCGACAGGTCCACACCGGGGAGCTGTTTTTT. It codes for CASSFRQVHTGELFF.

The chain joins TRBV29-1 to TRBJ1-1; D perhaps matches TRBD1 (5 bases). Germline lookup yields CDR1 SQVTM and CDR2 ANQGSEA. V was trimmed by 6 bases and J by 2 bases, leaving 10 bases between them. CDR3 size: 12 residues. DNA for the CDR3: TGCAGCGTGTCGGACATAAACACTGAAGCTTTCTTT. Its protein is CSVSDINTEAFF.

The chain is built from TRBV29-1 and TRBJ2-1, with D unresolved. The CDR3 covers 11 residues. Looked up from germline, CDR1 is SQVTM and CDR2 is ANQGSEA. V shed 8 bases and J shed 0 bases, with 5 bases lying between them. In nucleotides, the CDR3 is TGCAGCCAGGTCTCCTACAATGAGCAGTTCTTC. Translated, it gives CSQVSYNEQFF.

This clone was observed a handful of times. The chain combines TRBV27 with TRBJ2-7; 12 bases match TRBD2. This CDR3 comprises 16 residues. Per the germline V gene, CDR1 is MNHEY and CDR2 is SMNVEV (reference sequence). Trimming at V came to 4 bases and at J to 2 bases, leaving 6 bases not matched to a gene. The CDR3 loop is CASSSWTSGNPYEQYF. DNA for the CDR3: TGTGCCAGCAGTTCCTGGACTAGCGGGAACCCCTACGAGCAGTACTTC.

This clone was seen only a few times. The V gene is TRBV28, the J gene TRBJ2-6, with a tentative D call TRBD2 (5 bases). The length of the CDR3 is 15 residues. Germline loops: CDR1 MDHEN, CDR2 SYDVKM. V gave up 7 bases and J gave up 4 bases, with 14 bases separating them. The CDR3 bases are TGTGCCAGCACCCAAGTGGAGGCCGGGGCCAACGTCCTGACTTTC. Protein product: CASTQVEAGANVLTF.

The chain combines TRBV30 with TRBJ2-6; D call uncertain. Germline V CDR1 and CDR2: GTSNPN, SVGIG (reference sequence). Trimming cost V 2 bases and J 2 bases, with 10 bases left between them. The CDR3 contains 15 residues. This chain's CDR3 is CAWSTQEAGANVLTF. The CDR3 DNA follows: TGTGCCTGGAGTACTCAGGAAGCTGGGGCCAACGTCCTGACTTTC.

This clone was picked up a small number of times. This rearrangement joins TRBV6-5 to TRBJ2-1; no clear D. Between the trimmed V and J ends, which lost 6 bases and 3 bases, there was a span of 12 bases. The CDR3 covers 14 residues. Germline V gene lookup returns CDR1 MNHEY and CDR2 SVGAGI. CDR3 DNA sequence: TGTGCCAGCAGCGAGGCGCCGTTCTACAATGAGCAGTTCTTC. This codes for CASSEAPFYNEQFF.